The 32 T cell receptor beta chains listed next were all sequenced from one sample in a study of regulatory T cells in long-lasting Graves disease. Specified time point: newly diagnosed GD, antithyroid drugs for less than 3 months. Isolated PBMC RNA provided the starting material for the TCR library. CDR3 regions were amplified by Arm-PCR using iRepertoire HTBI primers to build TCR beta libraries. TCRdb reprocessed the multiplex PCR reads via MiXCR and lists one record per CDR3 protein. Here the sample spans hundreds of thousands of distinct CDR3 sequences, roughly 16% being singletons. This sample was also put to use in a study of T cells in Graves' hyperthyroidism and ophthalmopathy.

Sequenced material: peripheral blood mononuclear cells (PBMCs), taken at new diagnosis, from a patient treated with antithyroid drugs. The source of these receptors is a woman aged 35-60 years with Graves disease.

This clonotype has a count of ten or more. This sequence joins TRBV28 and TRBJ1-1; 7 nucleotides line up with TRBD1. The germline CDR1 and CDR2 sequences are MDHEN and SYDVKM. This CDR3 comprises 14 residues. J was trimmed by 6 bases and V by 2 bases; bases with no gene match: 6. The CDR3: CASSLRGGASEAFF. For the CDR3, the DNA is TGTGCCAGCAGTTTACGAGGGGGCGCGTCTGAAGCTTTCTTT.

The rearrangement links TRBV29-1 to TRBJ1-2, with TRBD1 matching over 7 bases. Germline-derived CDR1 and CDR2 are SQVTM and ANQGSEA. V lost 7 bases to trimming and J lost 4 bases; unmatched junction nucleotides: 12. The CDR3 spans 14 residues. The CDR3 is CSASQPDRAYGYTF. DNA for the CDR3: TGCAGCGCCTCACAACCAGACAGGGCCTATGGCTACACCTTC.

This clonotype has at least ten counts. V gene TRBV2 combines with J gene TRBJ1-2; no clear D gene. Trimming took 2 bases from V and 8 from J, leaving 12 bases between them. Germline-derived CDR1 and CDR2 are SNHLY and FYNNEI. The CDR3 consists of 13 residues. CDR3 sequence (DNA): TGTGCCAGCAGTGAAATCATCCCACTCGGCTACACCTTC. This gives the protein CASSEIIPLGYTF.

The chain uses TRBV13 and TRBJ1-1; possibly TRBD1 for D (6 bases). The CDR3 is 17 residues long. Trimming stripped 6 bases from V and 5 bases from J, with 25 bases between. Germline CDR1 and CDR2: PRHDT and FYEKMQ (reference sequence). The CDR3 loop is CASRPNRRDILSTEAFF. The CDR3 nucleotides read TGTGCCAGCAGACCGAATCGTAGGGACATCTTGTCGACTGAAGCTTTCTTT.

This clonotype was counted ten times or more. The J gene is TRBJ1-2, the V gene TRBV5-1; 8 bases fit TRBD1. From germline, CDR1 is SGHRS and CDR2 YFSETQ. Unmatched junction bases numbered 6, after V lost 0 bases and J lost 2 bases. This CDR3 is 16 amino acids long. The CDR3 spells CASSLDGRGRNYGYTF. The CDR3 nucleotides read TGCGCCAGCAGCTTGGACGGCAGGGGGCGAAACTATGGCTACACCTTC.

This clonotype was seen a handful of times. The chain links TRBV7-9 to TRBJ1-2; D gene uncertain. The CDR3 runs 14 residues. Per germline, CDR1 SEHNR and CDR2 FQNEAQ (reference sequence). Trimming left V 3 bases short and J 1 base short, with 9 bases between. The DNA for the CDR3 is TGTGCCAGCAGCTTCAACGGGGTTAACTATGGCTACACCTTC. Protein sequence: CASSFNGVNYGYTF.

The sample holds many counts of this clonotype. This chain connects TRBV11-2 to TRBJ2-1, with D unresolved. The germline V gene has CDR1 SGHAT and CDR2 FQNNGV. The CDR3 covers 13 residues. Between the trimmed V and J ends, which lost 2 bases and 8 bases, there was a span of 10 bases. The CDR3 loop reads CASSLYVPDEQFF. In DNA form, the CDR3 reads TGTGCCAGCAGCTTATACGTTCCGGATGAGCAGTTCTTC.

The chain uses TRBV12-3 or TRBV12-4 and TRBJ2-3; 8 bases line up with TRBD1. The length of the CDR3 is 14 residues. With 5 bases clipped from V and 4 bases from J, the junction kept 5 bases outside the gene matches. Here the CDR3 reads CASSRTGRADTQYF. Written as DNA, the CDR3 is TGTGCCAGCAGTAGGACAGGGCGAGCAGATACGCAGTATTTT.

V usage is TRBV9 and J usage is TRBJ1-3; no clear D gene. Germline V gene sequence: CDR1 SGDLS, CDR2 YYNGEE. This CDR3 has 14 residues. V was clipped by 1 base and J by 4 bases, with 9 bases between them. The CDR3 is CASSVSDSGNTIYF. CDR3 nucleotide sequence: TGTGCCAGCAGCGTATCGGACTCGGGAAACACCATATATTTT.

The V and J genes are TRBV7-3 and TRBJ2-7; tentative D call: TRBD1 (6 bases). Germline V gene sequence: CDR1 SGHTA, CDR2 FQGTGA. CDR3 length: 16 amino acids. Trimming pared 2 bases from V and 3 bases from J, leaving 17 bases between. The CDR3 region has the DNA TGTGCCAGCAGCTTATATGGGACAACGTCTTTCTACGAGCAGTACTTC. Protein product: CASSLYGTTSFYEQYF.

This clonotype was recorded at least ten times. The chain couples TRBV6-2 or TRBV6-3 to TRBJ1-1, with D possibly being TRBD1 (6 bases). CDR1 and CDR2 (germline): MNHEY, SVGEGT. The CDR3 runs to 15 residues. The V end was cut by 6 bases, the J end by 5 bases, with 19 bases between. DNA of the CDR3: TGTGCCAGCAGGGAACGACAGGTAGGAAGGACTGAAGCTTTCTTT. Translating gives CASRERQVGRTEAFF.

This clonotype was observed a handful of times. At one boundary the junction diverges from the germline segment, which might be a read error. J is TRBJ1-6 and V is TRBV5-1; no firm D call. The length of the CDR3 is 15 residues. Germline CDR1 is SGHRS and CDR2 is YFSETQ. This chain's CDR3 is CASSLSSSYNSPLHF. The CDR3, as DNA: TGTGCCAGCAGCTTGAGTAGCTCCTATAATTCACCCCTCCACTTT.

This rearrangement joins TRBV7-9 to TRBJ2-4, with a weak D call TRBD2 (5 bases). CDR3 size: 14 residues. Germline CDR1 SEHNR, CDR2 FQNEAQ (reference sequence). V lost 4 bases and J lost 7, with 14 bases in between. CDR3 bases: TGTGCCAGCAGCTCCCCGGGGTATATGAACATTCAGTACTTC. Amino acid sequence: CASSSPGYMNIQYF.

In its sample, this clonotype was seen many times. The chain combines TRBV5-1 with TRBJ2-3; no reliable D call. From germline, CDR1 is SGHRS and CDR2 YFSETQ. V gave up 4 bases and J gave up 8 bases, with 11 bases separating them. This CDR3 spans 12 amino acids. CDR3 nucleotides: TGCGCCAGCAGCGCCGGGTCCCCTACGCAGTATTTT. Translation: CASSAGSPTQYF.

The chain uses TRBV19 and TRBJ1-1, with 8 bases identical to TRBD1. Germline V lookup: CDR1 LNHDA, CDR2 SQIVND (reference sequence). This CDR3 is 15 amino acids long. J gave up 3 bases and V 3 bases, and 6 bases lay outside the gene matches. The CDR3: CASSIFGQGDTEAFF. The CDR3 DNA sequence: TGTGCCAGTAGTATCTTCGGACAGGGAGACACTGAAGCTTTCTTT.

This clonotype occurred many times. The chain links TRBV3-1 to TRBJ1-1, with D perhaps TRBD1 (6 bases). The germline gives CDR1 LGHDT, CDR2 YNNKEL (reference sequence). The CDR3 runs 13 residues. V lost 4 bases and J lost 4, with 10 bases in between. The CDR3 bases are TGTGCCAGCAGCCGCAGGGGTGCCACTGAAGCTTTCTTT. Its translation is CASSRRGATEAFF. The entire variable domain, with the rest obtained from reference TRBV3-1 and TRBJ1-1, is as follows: DTAVSQTPKYLVTQMGNDKSIKCEQNLGHDTMYWYKQDSKKFLKIMFSYNNKELIINETVPNRFSPKSPDKAHLNLHINSLELGDSAVYFCASSRRGATEAFFGQGTRLTVV.

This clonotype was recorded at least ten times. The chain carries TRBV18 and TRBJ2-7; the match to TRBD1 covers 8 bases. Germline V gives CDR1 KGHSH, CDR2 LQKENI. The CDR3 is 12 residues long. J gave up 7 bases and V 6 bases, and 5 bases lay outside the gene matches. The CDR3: CASSLRDREQYF. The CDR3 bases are TGTGCCAGCTCCCTCCGGGACAGGGAGCAGTACTTC. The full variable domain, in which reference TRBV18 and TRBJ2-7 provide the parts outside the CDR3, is NAGVMQNPRHLVRRRGQEARLRCSPMKGHSHVYWYRQLPEEGLKFMVYLQKENIIDESGMPKERFSAEFPKEGPSILRIQQVVRGDSAAYFCASSLRDREQYFGPGTRLTVT.

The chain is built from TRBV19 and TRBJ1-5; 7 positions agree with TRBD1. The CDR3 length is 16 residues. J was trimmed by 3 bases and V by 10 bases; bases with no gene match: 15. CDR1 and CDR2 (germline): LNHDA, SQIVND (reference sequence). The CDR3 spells CATRKRDSSFNQPQHF. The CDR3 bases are TGTGCCACCAGAAAGCGGGACAGCAGTTTCAATCAGCCCCAGCATTTT.

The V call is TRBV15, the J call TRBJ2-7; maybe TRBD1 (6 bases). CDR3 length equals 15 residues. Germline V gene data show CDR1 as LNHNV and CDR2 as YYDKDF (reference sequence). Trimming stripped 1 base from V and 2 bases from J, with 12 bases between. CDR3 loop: CATSRGAGTPYEQYF. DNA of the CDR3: TGTGCCACCAGCAGAGGGGCCGGGACACCCTACGAGCAGTACTTC.

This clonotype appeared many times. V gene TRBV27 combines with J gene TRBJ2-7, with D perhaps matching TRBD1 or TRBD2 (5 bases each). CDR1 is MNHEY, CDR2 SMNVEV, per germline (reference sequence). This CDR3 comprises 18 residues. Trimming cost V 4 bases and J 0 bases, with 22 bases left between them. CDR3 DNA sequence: TGTGCCAGCAGTTCCACTCTTCCCTGGGGACCCTGCTCCTACGAGCAGTACTTC. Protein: CASSSTLPWGPCSYEQYF.

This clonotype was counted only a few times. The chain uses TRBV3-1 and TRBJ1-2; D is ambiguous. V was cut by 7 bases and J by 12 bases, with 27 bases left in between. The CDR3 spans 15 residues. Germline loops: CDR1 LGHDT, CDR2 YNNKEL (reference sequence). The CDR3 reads CASTFSAIPGSPNTF. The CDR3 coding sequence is TGTGCCAGCACCTTCTCGGCCATTCCCGGATCCCCAAACACCTTC.

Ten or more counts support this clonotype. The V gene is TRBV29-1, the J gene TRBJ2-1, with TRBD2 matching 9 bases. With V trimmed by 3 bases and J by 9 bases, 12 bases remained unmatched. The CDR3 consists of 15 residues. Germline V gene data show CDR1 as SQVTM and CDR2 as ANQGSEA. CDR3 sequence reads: CSVEIGTSHVAEQFF. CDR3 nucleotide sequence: TGCAGCGTTGAGATCGGGACTAGCCACGTAGCTGAGCAGTTCTTC.

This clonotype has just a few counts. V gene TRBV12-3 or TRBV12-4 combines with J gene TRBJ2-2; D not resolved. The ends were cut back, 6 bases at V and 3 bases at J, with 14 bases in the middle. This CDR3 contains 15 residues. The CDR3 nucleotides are TGTGCCAGCAGCCCCTATCCGCCCGACACCGGGGAGCTGTTTTTT. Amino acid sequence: CASSPYPPDTGELFF.

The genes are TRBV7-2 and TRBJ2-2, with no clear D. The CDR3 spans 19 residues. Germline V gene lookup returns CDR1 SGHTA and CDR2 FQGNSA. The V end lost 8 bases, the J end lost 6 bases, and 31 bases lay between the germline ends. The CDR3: CASSPAPMTSTAPSGELFF. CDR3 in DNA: TGTGCCAGCTCCCCGGCCCCTATGACGTCAACTGCCCCCTCCGGGGAGCTGTTTTTT. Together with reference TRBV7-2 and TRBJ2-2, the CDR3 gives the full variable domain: GAGVSQSPSNKVTEKGKDVELRCDPISGHTALYWYRQSLGQGLEFLIYFQGNSAPDKSGLPSDRFSAERTGGSVSTLTIQRTQQEDSAVYLCASSPAPMTSTAPSGELFFGEGSRLTVL.

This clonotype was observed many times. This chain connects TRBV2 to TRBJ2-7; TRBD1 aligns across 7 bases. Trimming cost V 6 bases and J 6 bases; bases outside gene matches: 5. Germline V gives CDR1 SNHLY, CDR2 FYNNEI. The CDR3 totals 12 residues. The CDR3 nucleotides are TGTGCCAGCAGCTCGACAGGGCCCGAGCAGTACTTC. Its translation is CASSSTGPEQYF.

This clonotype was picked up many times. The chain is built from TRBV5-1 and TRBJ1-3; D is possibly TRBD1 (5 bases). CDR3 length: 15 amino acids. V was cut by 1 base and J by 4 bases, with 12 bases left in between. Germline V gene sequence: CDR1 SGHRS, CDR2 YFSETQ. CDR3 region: CASSLNLGEGNTIYF. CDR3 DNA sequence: TGCGCCAGCAGCTTGAATTTAGGGGAAGGAAACACCATATATTTT.

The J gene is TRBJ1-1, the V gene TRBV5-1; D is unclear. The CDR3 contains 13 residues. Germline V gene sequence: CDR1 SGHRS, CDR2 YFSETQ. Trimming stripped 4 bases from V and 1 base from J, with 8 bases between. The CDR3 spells CASSGPANTEAFF. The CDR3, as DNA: TGCGCCAGCAGCGGCCCGGCGAACACTGAAGCTTTCTTT. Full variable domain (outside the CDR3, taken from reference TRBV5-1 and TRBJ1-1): KAGVTQTPRYLIKTRGQQVTLSCSPISGHRSVSWYQQTPGQGLQFLFEYFSETQRNKGNFPGRFSGRQFSNSRSEMNVSTLELGDSALYLCASSGPANTEAFFGQGTRLTVV.

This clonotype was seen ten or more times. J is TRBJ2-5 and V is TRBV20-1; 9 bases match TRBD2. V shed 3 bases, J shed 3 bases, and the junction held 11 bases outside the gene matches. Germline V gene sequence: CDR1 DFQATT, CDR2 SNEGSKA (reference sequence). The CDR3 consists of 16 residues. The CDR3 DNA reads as TGCAGTGCTAGTGAGGCGGGGGGGATAATGGAAGAGACCCAGTACTTC. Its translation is CSASEAGGIMEETQYF.

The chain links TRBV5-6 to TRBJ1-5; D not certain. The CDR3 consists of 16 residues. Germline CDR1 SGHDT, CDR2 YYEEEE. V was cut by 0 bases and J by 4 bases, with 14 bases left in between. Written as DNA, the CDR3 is TGTGCCAGCAGCTTGGCCAATGGGCCTGGGAATCAGCCCCAGCATTTT. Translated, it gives CASSLANGPGNQPQHF. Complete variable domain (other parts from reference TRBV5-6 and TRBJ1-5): DAGVTQSPTHLIKTRGQQVTLRCSPKSGHDTVSWYQQALGQGPQFIFQYYEEEERQRGNFPDRFSGHQFPNYSSELNVNALLLGDSALYLCASSLANGPGNQPQHFGDGTRLSIL.

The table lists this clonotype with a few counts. Written as DNA, the CDR3 is TGCAGTGCTAGAGATTTGGACAGTTCGAACACCGGGGAGCTGTTTTTT. This sequence encodes CSARDLDSSNTGELFF. This sequence joins TRBV20-1 and TRBJ2-2; D perhaps matches TRBD1 (6 bases). CDR3 size: 16 residues. V was cut by 0 bases and J by 0 bases, with 11 bases left in between. CDR1 DFQATT and CDR2 SNEGSKA come from the germline V gene (reference sequence).

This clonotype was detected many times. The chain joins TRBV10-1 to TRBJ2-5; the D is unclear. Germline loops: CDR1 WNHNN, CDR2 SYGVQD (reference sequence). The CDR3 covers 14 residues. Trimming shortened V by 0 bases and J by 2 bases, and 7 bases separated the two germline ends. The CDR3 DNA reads TGCGCCAGCAGTGAGTCACCCGTACAAGAGACCCAGTACTTC. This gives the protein CASSESPVQETQYF.

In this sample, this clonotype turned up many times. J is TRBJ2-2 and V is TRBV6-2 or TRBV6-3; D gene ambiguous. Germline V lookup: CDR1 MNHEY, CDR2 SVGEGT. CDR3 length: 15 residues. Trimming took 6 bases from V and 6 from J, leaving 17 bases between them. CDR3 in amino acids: CASSEPPPLSGELFF. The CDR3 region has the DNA TGTGCCAGCAGCGAACCTCCTCCTCTGTCCGGGGAGCTGTTTTTT.